One and the same sample provided the 2 T cell receptor beta chains below, sequenced in a study of T-cell reconstitution after alpha-beta-depleted transplantation in children. Preparation of the TCRbeta library used unique molecular identifiers. TCRdb ran MiXCR on the PCR reads and lists one entry per CDR3 protein. The data hold 150,000 to 250,000 distinct CDR3 sequences, with about 6% observed a single time. Sequencing used PBMCs, obtained before TCRalphabeta/CD19-depleted stem cell transplant. These receptors originate from a girl less than two years old with combined immunodeficiency, due to receive a stem cell transplant.

This clonotype has ten or more counts. The chain carries TRBV28 and TRBJ1-2; D is undetermined. The CDR3 is 16 amino acids. Germline values: CDR1 MDHEN, CDR2 SYDVKM. V was cut by 2 bases and J by 7 bases, with 20 bases left in between. The CDR3 DNA reads TGTGCCAGCAGTTTAGCCAGAGGCGGTTCCCCCCTTGGCTACACCTTC. This codes for CASSLARGGSPLGYTF.

V gene TRBV7-9 combines with J gene TRBJ1-4; D is unclear. This CDR3 region has 16 residues. The V and J ends lost 4 bases and 0 bases respectively, with 12 bases between them. The germline CDR1 and CDR2 sequences are SEHNR and FQNEAQ (reference sequence). In nucleotides, the CDR3 is TGTGCCAGCAGCTACCCAGTGGTCGCAACTAATGAAAAACTGTTTTTT. This gives the protein CASSYPVVATNEKLFF.